The 20 T cell receptor beta chains presented below share a single source sample, sequenced in a study of OX40 agonist ivuxolimab in advanced cancers. The method was immunoSEQ multiplex PCR; TCRdb's version includes in-frame clones alone and lacks a portion of them. This sample carries around 140,000 clones, just over 90% of them seen once, and the ten largest clones take roughly 1%. Sequencing used CD4+ or CD8+ T cells sorted from blood, obtained in a trial of the OX40 agonist ivuxolimab. These receptors were collected from an adult with an advanced solid tumor such as melanoma, head and neck, liver or kidney cancer.

The rearrangement joins TRBV2 to TRBJ2-3; 9 bases match TRBD2. Germline CDR1 and CDR2: SNHLY and FYNNEI. The trim removed 7 bases at V and 3 bases at J, leaving 8 bases unmatched. The CDR3 is 15 residues long. CDR3 bases: TGTGCCAGCAACCTACTAGCGGGTGGTACAGATACGCAGTATTTT. Translation: CASNLLAGGTDTQYF.

The CDR3 loop reads CASSQAAGTYEQYF. The CDR3 DNA reads TGCGCCAGCAGCCAAGCAGCGGGAACCTACGAGCAGTACTTC. The chain combines TRBV4-1 with TRBJ2-7, with 7 bases matching TRBD2. The CDR3 runs to 14 residues. V lost 1 base to trimming and J lost 2 bases; unmatched junction nucleotides: 2. Germline CDR1 and CDR2: MGHRA and YSYEKL.

The chain joins TRBV5-6 to TRBJ1-2; D might be TRBD1 (6 bases). The CDR3 consists of 13 residues. Germline V gene sequence: CDR1 SGHDT, CDR2 YYEEEE. V lost 2 bases and J lost 8, with 13 bases in between. The CDR3 bases are TGTGCCAGCAGCTTACACAGGGAACGCGGCTACACCTTC. Encoded protein: CASSLHRERGYTF.

This clone was observed a single time. The CDR3 reads CASSPQWFMLPSTDTQYF. CDR3 sequence (DNA): TGTGCCAGCAGCCCCCAGTGGTTCATGTTACCTAGCACAGATACGCAGTATTTT. The chain recombines TRBV9 with TRBJ2-3; D is uncertain. The germline V gene encodes CDR1 SGDLS and CDR2 YYNGEE. Trimming left V 4 bases short and J 0 bases short, with 21 bases between. This CDR3 region has 18 residues.

The chain is built from TRBV7-2 and TRBJ1-5; D call uncertain. CDR1 and CDR2 (germline): SGHTA, FQGNSA. The CDR3 has 14 residues. Trimming pared 6 bases from V and 8 bases from J, leaving 17 bases between. CDR3 bases: TGTGCCAGCAGTCACGCTCAGGTTCTGGAGCCCCAGCATTTT. Translation: CASSHAQVLEPQHF.

The V and J genes are TRBV19 and TRBJ1-6, with D possibly being TRBD1 (6 bases). The CDR3 runs 15 residues. The V end lost 7 bases, the J end lost 18 bases, and 28 bases lay between the germline ends. Germline V lookup: CDR1 LNHDA, CDR2 SQIVND (reference sequence). CDR3 protein: CASNNGSPTGRGPHF. CDR3 nucleotides: TGTGCCAGTAACAATGGGTCCCCGACAGGCCGGGGGCCCCACTTT. Based on the CDR3 plus reference TRBV19 and TRBJ1-6, the full variable domain is DGGITQSPKYLFRKEGQNVTLSCEQNLNHDAMYWYRQDPGQGLRLIYYSQIVNDFQKGDIAEGYSVSREKKESFPLTVTSAQKNPTAFYLCASNNGSPTGRGPHFGNGTRLTVT.

CDR3: CASSPISRRENYGYTF. The CDR3 nucleotides are TGTGCCAGCAGCCCCATTTCGCGCAGGGAGAACTATGGCTACACCTTC. The chain uses TRBV11-2 and TRBJ1-2; possible D gene TRBD1, 5 bases. Trimming removed 5 bases at V and 2 bases at J, with 18 bases between. Germline CDR1 reads SGHAT; CDR2 reads FQNNGV. The CDR3 covers 16 residues.

The rearrangement joins TRBV7-2 to TRBJ2-2; D gene uncertain. V lost 0 bases, J lost 3 bases, and 5 bases lay in between. The CDR3 spans 14 residues. Germline lookup yields CDR1 SGHTA and CDR2 FQGNSA. Written as DNA, the CDR3 is TGTGCCAGCAGCTTAGCGCCCCACACCGGGGAGCTGTTTTTT. As protein: CASSLAPHTGELFF.

The chain recombines TRBV7-9 with TRBJ1-1; weak D call: TRBD1 (6 bases). Germline CDR1 reads SEHNR; CDR2 reads FQNEAQ (reference sequence). The CDR3 extends over 15 amino acids. V gave up 2 bases and J gave up 1 base, with 11 bases separating them. For the CDR3, the DNA is TGTGCCAGCAGCTTACAGGGGACTCAGAACACTGAAGCTTTCTTT. Its translation is CASSLQGTQNTEAFF.

J is TRBJ2-5 and V is TRBV7-2; no clear D gene. The CDR3 has 12 amino acids. Germline loops: CDR1 SGHTA, CDR2 FQGNSA. The V gene lost 4 bases and the J gene lost 4 bases, with 7 bases spanning the gap. The CDR3 spells CASSSTVETQYF. CDR3 nucleotides: TGTGCCAGCAGCTCCACCGTAGAGACCCAGTACTTC.

The V gene is TRBV6-6, the J gene TRBJ1-3; D gene uncertain. CDR3 length: 14 residues. Trimming pared 7 bases from V and 0 bases from J, leaving 10 bases between. CDR1 and CDR2 from the germline V gene are MNHNY and SVGAGI (reference sequence). The CDR3 here is CASTAAISGNTIYF. DNA for the CDR3: TGTGCCAGCACGGCAGCCATCTCTGGAAACACCATATATTTT.

This clone has a handful of counts. This chain connects TRBV4-3 to TRBJ2-7; TRBD2 matches at 9 bases. This CDR3 comprises 16 residues. Germline CDR1 LGHNA, CDR2 YSLEER. V was pared by 2 bases and J by 0 bases, with 5 bases of the junction left unmatched. This CDR3 reads CASSQTHSGGSYEQYF. The CDR3, as DNA: TGCGCCAGCAGCCAAACTCATAGCGGGGGCTCCTACGAGCAGTACTTC.

This chain links TRBV5-1 with TRBJ2-5; 7 bases align to TRBD1. The CDR3 extends over 14 amino acids. The germline V gene encodes CDR1 SGHRS and CDR2 YFSETQ. J was trimmed by 1 base and V by 4 bases; bases with no gene match: 4. The chain's CDR3 is CASSTGDSQETQYF. CDR3 nucleotide sequence: TGCGCCAGCAGCACCGGGGACAGCCAAGAGACCCAGTACTTC.

The table lists this clone with a count of one. This chain joins TRBV10-2 and TRBJ2-5, with a weak D call TRBD1 (5 bases). Germline lookup yields CDR1 WSHSY and CDR2 SAAADI. This CDR3 is built from 15 residues. With 2 bases removed from V and 1 base from J, the gap between germline ends came to 11 bases. The CDR3 DNA reads TGCGCCAGCAGTGAGGGACAAACACCCCAAGAGACCCAGTACTTC. Translating gives CASSEGQTPQETQYF.

The chain has TRBV18 and TRBJ1-1, with unresolved D. The CDR3 runs to 15 residues. Germline CDR1 and CDR2: KGHSH and LQKENI. Trimming cost V 2 bases and J 2 bases, with 12 bases left between them. This CDR3 is CASSPGPPGNTEAFF. CDR3 bases: TGTGCCAGCTCACCAGGGCCTCCGGGAAACACTGAAGCTTTCTTT.

The chain employs TRBV5-4 and TRBJ2-7, with 9 bases lining up with TRBD1. Germline lookup yields CDR1 SGHNT and CDR2 YYREEE (reference sequence). This CDR3 contains 16 residues. J lost 2 bases, V lost 2 bases, and 8 bases had no gene match. The CDR3 loop is CASSLPLRDRAYEQYF. CDR3 nucleotide sequence: TGTGCCAGCAGCTTACCACTCCGGGACAGGGCCTACGAGCAGTACTTC.

The chain links TRBV10-3 to TRBJ1-2, with TRBD1 matching over 7 bases. J was trimmed by 4 bases and V by 3 bases; bases with no gene match: 8. Germline V CDR1 and CDR2: ENHRY, SYGVKD. The CDR3 loop spans 15 amino acids. CDR3 DNA sequence: TGTGCCATCAGTGAAGAGGGACAGTCAATCTATGGCTACACCTTC. Translation gives CAISEEGQSIYGYTF.

This sequence joins TRBV25-1 and TRBJ2-5; TRBD2 matches 10 bases. Looked up from germline, CDR1 is MGHDK and CDR2 is SYGVNS. This CDR3 has 14 residues. The V and J ends lost 4 bases and 6 bases, in that order; junction bases with no gene match: 5. The CDR3 DNA reads TGTGCCAGCAGTGTAGCGGGGGGCGGGAAGACCCAGTACTTC. It encodes CASSVAGGGKTQYF. Combining the CDR3 with reference TRBV25-1 and TRBJ2-5 gives the whole variable domain EADIYQTPRYLVIGTGKKITLECSQTMGHDKMYWYQQDPGMELHLIHYSYGVNSTEKGDLSSESTVSRIRTEHFPLTLESARPSHTSQYLCASSVAGGGKTQYFGPGTRLLVL.

The chain joins TRBV7-8 to TRBJ2-5, with D possibly being TRBD1 (6 bases). V shed 5 bases and J shed 8 bases, with 15 bases lying between them. The CDR3 extends over 13 amino acids. Per the germline V gene, CDR1 is SGHVS and CDR2 is FQNEAQ. CDR3 loop: CASSPNREGTQYF. The DNA for the CDR3 is TGTGCCAGCAGCCCAAACAGGGAAGGTACCCAGTACTTC. The full variable domain, with the rest looked up from reference TRBV7-8 and TRBJ2-5, is GAGVSQSPRYKVAKRGQDVALRCDPISGHVSLFWYQQALGQGPEFLTYFQNEAQLDKSGLPSDRFFAERPEGSVSTLKIQRTQQEDSAVYLCASSPNREGTQYFGPGTRLLVL.

The CDR3 region is CASSLTGINQPQHF. Here the CDR3 DNA reads TGTGCCAGCAGCTTGACAGGGATCAATCAGCCCCAGCATTTT. The chain joins TRBV7-2 to TRBJ1-5; 7 bases agree with TRBD1. The length of the CDR3 is 14 residues. CDR1 is SGHTA, CDR2 FQGNSA, per germline. Unmatched junction bases numbered 2, after V lost 3 bases and J lost 3 bases.